What follows are 23 T cell receptor beta chains derived from one specimen sequenced in a study of blood T cell repertoires in COVID-19. The data were produced by immunoSEQ multiplex PCR, yet TCRdb's version contains in-frame clones alone and is incomplete. The sample lists about 310,000 clones, roughly 89% occurring once. Sequencing used PBMCs or T cells enriched from blood (not recorded which). The receptor set was obtained from a woman in her twenties or thirties who had recovered from COVID-19.

This rearrangement joins TRBV5-6 to TRBJ2-5, with 13 bases fitting TRBD2. Trimming cost V 5 bases and J 5 bases; bases outside gene matches: 9. The germline V gene encodes CDR1 SGHDT and CDR2 YYEEEE. The CDR3 is 16 residues long. In DNA, the CDR3 is TGTGCCAGCAGGTTCGGACTAGCGGGAGTCGGGGAGACCCAGTACTTC. This translates into CASRFGLAGVGETQYF.

This clone was detected a few times. The V call is TRBV7-8, the J call TRBJ1-6, with TRBD1 identical over 10 bases. V was clipped by 1 base and J by 10 bases; unmatched bases: 19. There are 20 residues in the CDR3. Germline V gene data show CDR1 as SGHVS and CDR2 as FQNEAQ. The CDR3, as DNA: TGTGCCAGCAGCTTAGGGGGTCCCCGGGACAGGGGTTCCTTTGAGTCACCCCTCCACTTT. Amino acid sequence: CASSLGGPRDRGSFESPLHF.

CDR3 residues: CASRAGQAYEKLFF. The CDR3, as DNA: TGTGCCAGCAGAGCGGGACAGGCATATGAAAAACTGTTTTTT. The chain uses TRBV27 and TRBJ1-4; 8 nucleotides match TRBD1. V lost 6 bases and J lost 6; bases outside the gene matches: 6. Germline V CDR1 and CDR2: MNHEY, SMNVEV (reference sequence). The CDR3 spans 14 residues.

The chain has TRBV29-1 and TRBJ2-1; 10 bases are a match to TRBD1. The V segment lost 3 bases and the J segment 7 bases; nucleotides outside the gene matches: 0. Germline CDR1 is SQVTM and CDR2 is ANQGSEA. The CDR3 is made up of 12 amino acids. This chain's CDR3 is CSVEGQGNEQFF. The CDR3 DNA sequence: TGCAGCGTTGAGGGACAGGGGAATGAGCAGTTCTTC.

CDR3 nucleotide sequence: TGTGCCAGCAGTTACTCGCAGGGGAGGGGGTCACCCCTCCACTTT. Translated: CASSYSQGRGSPLHF. The chain employs TRBV6-5 and TRBJ1-6; weak D call: TRBD1 (6 bases). Trimming removed 0 bases from V and 10 bases from J, with 13 bases in between. Per the germline V gene, CDR1 is MNHEY and CDR2 is SVGAGI. This CDR3 region has 15 residues.

The rearrangement joins TRBV5-1 to TRBJ2-1; D not certain. There are 19 residues in the CDR3. Germline V gene lookup returns CDR1 SGHRS and CDR2 YFSETQ. V dropped 4 bases and J dropped 2 bases, with 25 bases sitting between them. The CDR3 sequence is CASSPSSLAERTTYNEQFF. The CDR3 DNA reads as TGCGCCAGCAGCCCCTCTTCGCTTGCGGAGCGAACAACCTACAATGAGCAGTTCTTC.

CDR3 protein: CASNSWNSPLHF. CDR3 nucleotide sequence: TGTGCCAGCAATAGTTGGAATTCACCCCTCCACTTT. The chain links TRBV6-5 to TRBJ1-6; D gene uncertain. From germline, CDR1 is MNHEY and CDR2 SVGAGI. V lost 7 bases and J 7 bases, leaving 8 bases between the germline ends. The CDR3 is 12 amino acids.

The chain employs TRBV12-3 or TRBV12-4 and TRBJ2-7, with D possibly matching TRBD2 (5 bases). The CDR3 has 11 amino acids. The V gene lost 3 bases and the J gene lost 10 bases, with 10 bases spanning the gap. The CDR3 coding sequence is TGTGCCAGCAGTTTGGGGAGCGACCAGTACTTC. It codes for CASSLGSDQYF.

This chain uses TRBV6-5 with TRBJ2-3; TRBD2 matches 8 bases. The V segment lost 1 base and the J segment 4 bases; nucleotides outside the gene matches: 4. Germline-derived CDR1 and CDR2 are MNHEY and SVGAGI. The CDR3 has 15 amino acids. CDR3 amino acids: CASSYYSGSSDTQYF. The CDR3 coding sequence is TGTGCCAGCAGTTACTACAGCGGGAGCTCAGATACGCAGTATTTT.

This chain joins TRBV5-5 and TRBJ2-1; D not certain. Germline CDR1 reads SGHKS; CDR2 reads YYEKEE (reference sequence). The CDR3 is 14 amino acids. The V end lost 0 bases, the J end lost 10 bases, and 14 bases lay between the germline ends. The CDR3 reads CASSLAIPPREQFF. The CDR3 DNA reads as TGTGCCAGCAGCTTGGCAATTCCTCCCCGGGAGCAGTTCTTC.

Only a few counts were recorded for this clone. The chain couples TRBV13 to TRBJ1-2; tentatively, D is TRBD1 (5 bases). The CDR3 sequence is 16 residues long. Trimming stripped 5 bases from V and 3 bases from J, with 19 bases between. CDR1 is PRHDT, CDR2 FYEKMQ, per germline (reference sequence). CDR3 protein: CASSDQTGVGHYGYTF. DNA of the CDR3: TGTGCCAGCAGCGACCAAACAGGAGTCGGGCACTATGGCTACACCTTC. Full variable domain (remainder filled in from reference TRBV13 and TRBJ1-2): AAGVIQSPRHLIKEKRETATLKCYPIPRHDTVYWYQQGPGQDPQFLISFYEKMQSDKGSIPDRFSAQQFSDYHSELNMSSLELGDSALYFCASSDQTGVGHYGYTFGSGTRLTVV.

The chain joins TRBV6-5 to TRBJ1-1, with D unclear. The CDR3 length is 16 residues. V shed 1 base and J shed 3 bases, with 15 bases lying between them. Germline-derived CDR1 and CDR2 are MNHEY and SVGAGI. This CDR3 reads CASSYFGGSMDTEAFF. As DNA, the CDR3 is TGTGCCAGCAGTTACTTCGGCGGGTCGATGGACACTGAAGCTTTCTTT.

The rearrangement links TRBV27 to TRBJ1-5, with D possibly TRBD1 on 5 matching bases. This CDR3 is 14 amino acids long. Trimming removed 5 bases from V and 7 bases from J, with 15 bases in between. Germline V CDR1 and CDR2: MNHEY, SMNVEV (reference sequence). For the CDR3, the DNA is TGTGCCAGCAGTCCCCGGACATATATACAGCCCCAGCATTTT. Protein product: CASSPRTYIQPQHF.

A note on this clone: Within the sample, other DNA sequences also encode this same CDR3. This chain connects TRBV9 to TRBJ2-1, with 9 bases identical to TRBD2. The germline V gene encodes CDR1 SGDLS and CDR2 YYNGEE. The junction had 2 bases not matched to a gene; V was cut back by 2 bases and J by 5 bases. The CDR3 loop spans 14 amino acids. The CDR3 coding sequence is TGTGCCAGCAGCGTGACTAGCGGCAACAATGAGCAGTTCTTC. Protein: CASSVTSGNNEQFF.

This chain uses TRBV5-4 with TRBJ2-3, with 11 bases matching TRBD2. Germline V gene sequence: CDR1 SGHNT, CDR2 YYREEE (reference sequence). J was trimmed by 0 bases and V by 0 bases; bases with no gene match: 0. This CDR3 has 16 residues. The CDR3 DNA is TGTGCCAGCAGCTTGGGACTAGCGGGGAGCACAGATACGCAGTATTTT. Its translation is CASSLGLAGSTDTQYF.

This clone was detected only a few times. V is TRBV25-1 and J is TRBJ2-2, with 8 nucleotides matching TRBD1. Trimming removed 8 bases from V and 1 base from J; junction bases left unmatched: 3. This CDR3 has 14 amino acids. In germline, CDR1 is MGHDK, CDR2 SYGVNS. This CDR3 is CASLGQGNTGELFF. The CDR3 DNA sequence: TGTGCCAGCCTTGGACAGGGGAACACCGGGGAGCTGTTTTTT.

The chain carries TRBV9 and TRBJ1-6; D perhaps matches TRBD1 (5 bases). The CDR3 is 16 amino acids. The ends were cut back, 0 bases at V and 0 bases at J, with 7 bases in the middle. The germline CDR1 and CDR2 sequences are SGDLS and YYNGEE. The CDR3 nucleotides read TGTGCCAGCAGCGTAGACGGGGGCTCCTATAATTCACCCCTCCACTTT. Translation gives CASSVDGGSYNSPLHF.

CDR3 amino acids: CASSFGPREGAFF. CDR3 bases: TGTGCCAGCAGCTTCGGTCCTAGGGAGGGGGCTTTCTTT. The chain recombines TRBV7-3 with TRBJ1-1; possible D gene TRBD1, 5 bases. The CDR3 is 13 amino acids. Germline V gives CDR1 SGHTA, CDR2 FQGTGA. Trimming removed 3 bases from V and 11 bases from J, with 16 bases in between. The full variable domain, in which reference TRBV7-3 and TRBJ1-1 provide the parts outside the CDR3, is GAGVSQTPSNKVTEKGKYVELRCDPISGHTALYWYRQSLGQGPEFLIYFQGTGAADDSGLPNDRFFAVRPEGSVSTLKIQRTERGDSAVYLCASSFGPREGAFFGQGTRLTVV.

The chain combines TRBV15 with TRBJ2-7; no clear D. The germline CDR1 and CDR2 sequences are LNHNV and YYDKDF (reference sequence). Trimming pared 1 base from V and 5 bases from J, leaving 15 bases between. The CDR3 covers 15 residues. This chain's CDR3 is CATSRGAPLINEQYF. In DNA, the CDR3 is TGTGCCACCAGCAGAGGGGCCCCCTTGATCAACGAGCAGTACTTC.

This clone was found once. This sequence joins TRBV6-5 and TRBJ2-1, with D perhaps TRBD1 (5 bases). The CDR3 is 12 amino acids. Germline assignment: CDR1 MNHEY and CDR2 SVGAGI. V was cut by 6 bases and J by 7 bases, with 10 bases left in between. The CDR3 sequence: CASSKNRNEQFF. CDR3 DNA: TGTGCCAGCAGCAAAAACAGGAATGAGCAGTTCTTC.

This clone was observed a handful of times. The chain couples TRBV7-9 to TRBJ2-1; TRBD2 is a possible D gene (6 bases). The CDR3 has 14 residues. Germline lookup yields CDR1 SEHNR and CDR2 FQNEAQ (reference sequence). With 3 bases removed from V and 9 bases from J, the gap between germline ends came to 15 bases. The DNA for the CDR3 is TGTGCCAGCAGCTTTTTACGGGAGTCCGTTGAGCAGTTCTTC. Its protein is CASSFLRESVEQFF. The entire variable domain, with the rest obtained from reference TRBV7-9 and TRBJ2-1, is as follows: DTGVSQNPRHKITKRGQNVTFRCDPISEHNRLYWYRQTLGQGPEFLTYFQNEAQLEKSRLLSDRFSAERPKGSFSTLEIQRTEQGDSAMYLCASSFLRESVEQFFGPGTRLTVL.

The J gene is TRBJ1-3, the V gene TRBV4-2; 8 bases align to TRBD1. Germline V CDR1 and CDR2: LGHNA, YNFKEQ. V was clipped by 0 bases and J by 1 base; unmatched bases: 5. The CDR3 is 17 amino acids. Here the CDR3 reads CASSQDADRGSGNTIYF. The CDR3 nucleotides are TGTGCCAGCAGCCAAGATGCCGACAGGGGATCTGGAAACACCATATATTTT.

The chain is built from TRBV5-8 and TRBJ1-6; possibly TRBD1 for D (6 bases). The CDR3 has 14 amino acids. V lost 2 bases and J 7 bases, leaving 10 bases between the germline ends. Germline V gene data show CDR1 as SGHTS and CDR2 as YDEGEE. CDR3 nucleotide sequence: TGTGCCAGCAGCTTACAGGGTGCCAATTCACCCCTCCACTTT. Protein sequence: CASSLQGANSPLHF.